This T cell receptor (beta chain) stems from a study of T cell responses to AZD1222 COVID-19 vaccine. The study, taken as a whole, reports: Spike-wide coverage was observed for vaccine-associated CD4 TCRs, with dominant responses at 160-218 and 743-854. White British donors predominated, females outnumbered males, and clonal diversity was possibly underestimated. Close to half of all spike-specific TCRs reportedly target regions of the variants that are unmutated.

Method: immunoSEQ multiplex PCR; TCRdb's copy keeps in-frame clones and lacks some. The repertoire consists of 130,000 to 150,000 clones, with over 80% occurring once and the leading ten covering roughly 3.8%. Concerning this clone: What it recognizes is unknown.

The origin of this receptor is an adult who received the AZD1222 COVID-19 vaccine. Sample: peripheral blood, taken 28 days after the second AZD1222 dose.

For the CDR3, the DNA is TGTGCCACCAGCAGAGATTCCCCTAACCCAGGGGTGAGGAATGAAAAACTGTTTTTT. Translation: CATSRDSPNPGVRNEKLFF. The chain combines TRBV15 with TRBJ1-4, with D possibly matching TRBD1 (6 bases). The germline CDR1 and CDR2 sequences are LNHNV and YYDKDF (reference sequence). CDR3 length: 19 amino acids. Trimming took 0 bases from V and 5 from J, leaving 22 bases between them.